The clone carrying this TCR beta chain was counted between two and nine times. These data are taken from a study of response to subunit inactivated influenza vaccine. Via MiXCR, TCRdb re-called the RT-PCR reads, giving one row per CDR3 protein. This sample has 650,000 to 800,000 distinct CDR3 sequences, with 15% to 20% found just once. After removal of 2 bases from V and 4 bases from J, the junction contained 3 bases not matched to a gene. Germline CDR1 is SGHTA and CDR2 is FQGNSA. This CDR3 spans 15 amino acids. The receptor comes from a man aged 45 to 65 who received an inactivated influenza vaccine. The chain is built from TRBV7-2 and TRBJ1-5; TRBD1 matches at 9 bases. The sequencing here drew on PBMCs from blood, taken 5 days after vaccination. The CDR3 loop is CASSLTGQGNQPQHF. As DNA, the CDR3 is TGTGCCAGCAGCTTAACAGGACAGGGGAATCAGCCCCAGCATTTT. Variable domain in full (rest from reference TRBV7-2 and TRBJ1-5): GAGVSQSPSNKVTEKGKDVELRCDPISGHTALYWYRQSLGQGLEFLIYFQGNSAPDKSGLPSDRFSAERTGGSVSTLTIQRTQQEDSAVYLCASSLTGQGNQPQHFGDGTRLSIL.